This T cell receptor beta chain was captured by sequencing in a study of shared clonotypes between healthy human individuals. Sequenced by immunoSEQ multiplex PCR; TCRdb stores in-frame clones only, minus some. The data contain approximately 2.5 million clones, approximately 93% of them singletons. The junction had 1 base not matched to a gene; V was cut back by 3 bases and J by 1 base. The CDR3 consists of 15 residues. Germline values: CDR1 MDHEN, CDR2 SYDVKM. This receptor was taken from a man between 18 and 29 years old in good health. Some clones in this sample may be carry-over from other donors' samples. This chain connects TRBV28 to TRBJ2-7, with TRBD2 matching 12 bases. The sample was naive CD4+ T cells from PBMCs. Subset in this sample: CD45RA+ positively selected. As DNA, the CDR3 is TGTGCCAGCAGTTTCGGGACTAGCGGGTCCTACGAGCAGTACTTC. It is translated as CASSFGTSGSYEQYF.